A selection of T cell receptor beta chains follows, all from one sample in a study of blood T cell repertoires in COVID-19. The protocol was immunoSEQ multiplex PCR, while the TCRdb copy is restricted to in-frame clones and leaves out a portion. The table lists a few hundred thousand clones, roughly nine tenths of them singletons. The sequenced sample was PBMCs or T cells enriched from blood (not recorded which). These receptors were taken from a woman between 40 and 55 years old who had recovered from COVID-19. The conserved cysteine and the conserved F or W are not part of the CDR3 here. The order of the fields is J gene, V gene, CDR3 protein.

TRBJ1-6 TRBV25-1 ASNRQGFYSPLH
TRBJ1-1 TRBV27 ASSLDRKYTEAF
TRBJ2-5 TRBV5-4 ASSIGTSGSEETQY
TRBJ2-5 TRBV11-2 ASSLVAARASETQY
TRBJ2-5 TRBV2 ASSEALVAGQETQY
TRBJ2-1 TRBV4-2 ASSQELASSYNEQF
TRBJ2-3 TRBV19 ASSIGAPYTQY
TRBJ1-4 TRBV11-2 ASSFSQNEKLF
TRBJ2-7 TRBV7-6 ASSKQGGTGVYEQY
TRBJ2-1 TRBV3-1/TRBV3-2 ASSRSSRRTADDEQF